The present T cell receptor beta chain was sequenced within a study of blood T cell repertoires in COVID-19. Sequenced by immunoSEQ multiplex PCR; TCRdb stores in-frame clones only, minus some. The table has roughly 180,000 clones, over 70% seen once. Residents of approximately 25 US areas, aged roughly 18 to 90 years, made up the participants. The germline V gene has CDR1 LNHNV and CDR2 YYDKDF (reference sequence). V gave up 4 bases and J gave up 4 bases, with 14 bases separating them. The CDR3 contains 16 residues. This TCR was recovered from a man aged 55 to 70 who had been exposed to COVID-19. Material for sequencing was PBMCs or T cells enriched from blood (not recorded which). The V gene is TRBV15, the J gene TRBJ2-6, with D unclear. CDR3 sequence (DNA): TGTGCCACCAGCACGCGGCCTCCCCCCGGGGCCAACGTCCTGACTTTC. Amino acid sequence: CATSTRPPPGANVLTF.